These T cell receptor beta chains were read from a single sample in a study of T-cell memory formation after mild COVID-19. TCRdb re-derived calls from the 5' RACE reads in MiXCR, one entry per CDR3 protein. This repertoire shows about 190,000 distinct CDR3 sequences, about 18% found once; its top ten account for 2.4%. Sequenced sample: PBMCs or a T cell subset sorted from them (not recorded which). The source is an adult woman who had mild COVID-19 (a few samples of this study predate the infection). Cell type and time point are not known. The CDR3 runs from the conserved cysteine through the conserved F or W. The D gene is left open where the match is weak. Expanded clones get a size class; other rows say once, few or many, or leave the size out.

j_gene: TRBJ2-4
d_gene: TRBD2
len: 16
v_gene: TRBV5-6
abundance: few
CDR3aa: CASSLVLTSQKNIQYF
CDR3nt: TGTGCCAGCAGCTTGGTATTGACTAGCCAAAAAAACATTCAGTACTTC

j_gene: TRBJ1-6
d_gene: TRBD1
len: 19
v_gene: TRBV12-3/TRBV12-4
abundance: -
CDR3aa: CASSSAIGTVQAYNSPLHF
CDR3nt: TGTGCCAGCAGTTCCGCGATAGGGACAGTCCAGGCTTATAATTCACCCCTCCACTTT

j_gene: TRBJ1-1
d_gene: TRBD1
len: 14
v_gene: TRBV29-1
abundance: few
CDR3aa: CSVIKTGVNTEAFF
CDR3nt: TGCAGCGTGATTAAAACAGGGGTGAACACTGAAGCTTTCTTT

j_gene: TRBJ2-1
d_gene: TRBD1
len: 12
v_gene: TRBV5-1
abundance: -
CDR3aa: CASNRGQSEQFF
CDR3nt: TGCGCCAGCAATAGGGGACAGAGCGAGCAGTTCTTC

j_gene: TRBJ2-1
d_gene: -
len: 15
v_gene: TRBV18
abundance: few
CDR3aa: CASSPLGDTGNEQFF
CDR3nt: TGTGCCAGCTCACCATTGGGGGACACCGGCAATGAGCAGTTCTTC

j_gene: TRBJ1-3
d_gene: -
len: 15
v_gene: TRBV12-3/TRBV12-4
abundance: few
CDR3aa: CASSLRGNSGNTIYF
CDR3nt: TGTGCCAGCAGTTTACGAGGAAACTCTGGAAACACCATATATTTT

j_gene: TRBJ1-1
d_gene: -
len: 12
v_gene: TRBV29-1
abundance: few
CDR3aa: CSVGRANTEAFF
CDR3nt: TGCAGCGTTGGCAGGGCGAACACTGAAGCTTTCTTT

j_gene: TRBJ1-1
d_gene: -
len: 13
v_gene: TRBV27
abundance: -
CDR3aa: CASRRGWNTEAFF
CDR3nt: TGTGCCAGCCGGAGGGGGTGGAACACTGAAGCTTTCTTT

j_gene: TRBJ2-1
d_gene: TRBD2
len: 17
v_gene: TRBV7-2
abundance: -
CDR3aa: CASSSRGLAGAYNEQFF
CDR3nt: TGTGCCAGCAGCTCAAGGGGCCTAGCGGGAGCCTACAATGAGCAGTTCTTC

j_gene: TRBJ2-7
d_gene: -
len: 16
v_gene: TRBV7-9
abundance: once
CDR3aa: CASSLERLGAGREQYF
CDR3nt: TGTGCCAGCAGCTTAGAGCGTTTGGGTGCCGGTAGAGAGCAGTACTTC

j_gene: TRBJ2-7
d_gene: TRBD1
len: 14
v_gene: TRBV7-9
abundance: -
CDR3aa: CASSVGQGAYEQYF
CDR3nt: TGTGCCAGCAGCGTGGGACAGGGCGCCTACGAGCAGTACTTC

j_gene: TRBJ1-1
d_gene: -
len: 18
v_gene: TRBV18
abundance: -
CDR3aa: CASSPGQGRTRGSDEAFF
CDR3nt: TGTGCCAGCTCACCTGGGCAGGGGCGTACAAGGGGAAGCGATGAAGCTTTCTTT

j_gene: TRBJ2-2
d_gene: -
len: 14
v_gene: TRBV24-1
abundance: -
CDR3aa: CATRSTTATGELFF
CDR3nt: TGTGCCACCAGATCTACAACGGCCACCGGGGAGCTGTTTTTT

j_gene: TRBJ1-5
d_gene: -
len: 12
v_gene: TRBV10-3
abundance: -
CDR3aa: CAISDTRQPQHF
CDR3nt: TGTGCCATCAGCGACACGCGACAGCCCCAGCATTTT

j_gene: TRBJ1-2
d_gene: TRBD1
len: 12
v_gene: TRBV30
abundance: -
CDR3aa: CAWAGQGHGYTF
CDR3nt: TGTGCCTGGGCCGGACAGGGCCATGGCTACACCTTC

j_gene: TRBJ2-3
d_gene: TRBD2
len: 16
v_gene: TRBV20-1
abundance: -
CDR3aa: CSAAGTSGASTDTQYF
CDR3nt: TGCAGTGCCGCAGGCACTAGCGGAGCTAGCACAGATACGCAGTATTTT

j_gene: TRBJ2-3
d_gene: TRBD2
len: 15
v_gene: TRBV29-1
abundance: few
CDR3aa: CSVEASGSSGDTQYF
CDR3nt: TGCAGCGTTGAAGCTAGCGGGAGCTCGGGAGATACGCAGTATTTT

j_gene: TRBJ2-2
d_gene: -
len: 15
v_gene: TRBV7-8
abundance: few
CDR3aa: CASSLGPGQTGELFF
CDR3nt: TGTGCCAGCAGCTTAGGCCCAGGGCAGACCGGGGAGCTGTTTTTT

j_gene: TRBJ2-5
d_gene: -
len: 13
v_gene: TRBV20-1
abundance: -
CDR3aa: CSARSPARETQYF
CDR3nt: TGCAGTGCCAGGTCCCCGGCGCGAGAGACCCAGTACTTC

j_gene: TRBJ2-1
d_gene: TRBD2
len: 19
v_gene: TRBV7-2
abundance: -
CDR3aa: CASSFSGTSGRILYNEQFF
CDR3nt: TGTGCCAGCAGCTTTTCCGGGACTAGCGGGAGGATCCTCTACAATGAGCAGTTCTTC

j_gene: TRBJ2-2
d_gene: TRBD1
len: 17
v_gene: TRBV24-1
abundance: few
CDR3aa: CATSDSARQGLTGELFF
CDR3nt: TGTGCCACCAGTGATTCGGCGAGACAGGGGCTCACCGGGGAGCTGTTTTTT

j_gene: TRBJ2-1
d_gene: -
len: 14
v_gene: TRBV4-2
abundance: few
CDR3aa: CASSPGAPYNEQFF
CDR3nt: TGTGCCAGCAGCCCCGGGGCCCCTTACAATGAGCAGTTCTTC

j_gene: TRBJ2-1
d_gene: -
len: 12
v_gene: TRBV7-3
abundance: few
CDR3aa: CASSLTNNEQFF
CDR3nt: TGTGCCAGCAGCTTAACCAACAATGAGCAGTTCTTC

j_gene: TRBJ2-1
d_gene: -
len: 15
v_gene: TRBV3-1
abundance: -
CDR3aa: CASSQGRGSRNEQFF
CDR3nt: TGTGCCAGCAGCCAAGGCAGGGGCTCGAGGAATGAGCAGTTCTTC

j_gene: TRBJ2-6
d_gene: -
len: 14
v_gene: TRBV4-2
abundance: -
CDR3aa: CASSQPSGANVLTF
CDR3nt: TGTGCCAGCAGCCAACCCTCTGGGGCCAACGTCCTGACTTTC

j_gene: TRBJ1-2
d_gene: -
len: 16
v_gene: TRBV6-5
abundance: few
CDR3aa: CASSYSPGSANYGYTF
CDR3nt: TGTGCCAGCAGTTACTCACCGGGGTCAGCTAACTATGGCTACACCTTC

j_gene: TRBJ2-4
d_gene: -
len: 13
v_gene: TRBV24-1
abundance: few
CDR3aa: CATSAGAERIQYF
CDR3nt: TGTGCCACCAGTGCTGGGGCGGAACGCATTCAGTACTTC

j_gene: TRBJ2-4
d_gene: -
len: 16
v_gene: TRBV5-1
abundance: -
CDR3aa: CASSLGGALAKNIQYF
CDR3nt: TGCGCCAGCAGCTTAGGGGGAGCCTTAGCCAAAAACATTCAGTACTTC

j_gene: TRBJ2-5
d_gene: TRBD1
len: 15
v_gene: TRBV24-1
abundance: -
CDR3aa: CATSDQTGVAETQYF
CDR3nt: TGTGCCACCAGTGATCAGACAGGGGTGGCAGAGACCCAGTACTTC

j_gene: TRBJ2-3
d_gene: -
len: 19
v_gene: TRBV10-2
abundance: few
CDR3aa: CASKFSSPSGRTSTDTQYF
CDR3nt: TGCGCCAGCAAGTTTTCATCCCCTTCAGGGAGGACCTCCACAGATACGCAGTATTTT

j_gene: TRBJ2-7
d_gene: -
len: 14
v_gene: TRBV3-1
abundance: few
CDR3aa: CASSPWGTTYEQYF
CDR3nt: TGTGCCAGCAGCCCCTGGGGGACGACCTACGAGCAGTACTTC

j_gene: TRBJ1-1
d_gene: -
len: 13
v_gene: TRBV5-4
abundance: -
CDR3aa: CASSLSGVAEAFF
CDR3nt: TGTGCCAGCAGCTTGTCCGGGGTTGCTGAAGCTTTCTTT

j_gene: TRBJ1-1
d_gene: -
len: 14
v_gene: TRBV6-1
abundance: -
CDR3aa: CASDRGGSNTEAFF
CDR3nt: TGTGCCAGCGATCGGGGCGGTTCGAACACTGAAGCTTTCTTT

j_gene: TRBJ1-5
d_gene: -
len: 15
v_gene: TRBV12-3/TRBV12-4
abundance: few
CDR3aa: CASSFAGKGNQPQHF
CDR3nt: TGTGCCAGCAGTTTCGCTGGGAAGGGCAATCAGCCCCAGCATTTT